This T cell receptor (beta chain) was recovered during a study of cytomegalovirus exposure and HLA in healthy donors. Whole-study results and caveats: TRBV6-2, TRBV6-3 and some other V segments were unresolvable in 87-base-pair reads.

Turning to this clone: The antigen remains undetermined.

In the PCR, 60 Vbeta and 13 Jbeta primers were used. TCRdb keeps only in-frame clones here, not all; method: immunoSEQ multiplex PCR. The data contain 75,000 to 100,000 clones, 64% of them singletons. Germline loops: CDR1 LNHDA, CDR2 SQIVND (reference sequence). J lost 1 base, V lost 6 bases, and 13 bases had no gene match. This CDR3 is 18 amino acids long. V usage is TRBV19 and J usage is TRBJ1-5; 9 nucleotides line up with TRBD1. The sequence came from a man aged 60 to 69 in good health and CMV-seronegative. Sequencing input: PBMCs. In DNA, the CDR3 is TGTGCCAGTAGGAGGACAGGGGCTTCCGATACGAGCAATCAGCCCCAGCATTTT. Its translation is CASRRTGASDTSNQPQHF.